This note documents a single TCR beta chain sequence. This clone was counted a single time. The antigen this receptor binds is unknown. No much larger clone exists at a distance of one base, and base qualities are not known. The source of the sample is a study of blood T cell repertoires in COVID-19 (dated by TCRdb to about 2020). About the study as a whole: Samples from collaborators originated in the United States, Italy and Spain and spanned both the acute and convalescent phases of COVID-19. A de-identified subject ID, COVID-19 status, age in years and sex were almost always included in the sample metadata. The prospective study material was composed of cDNA or gDNA derived from T cells, B-cell-depleted T cells, or PBMCs. Deeply sampled blood TCRbeta repertoires from subjects exposed to, actively infected with, or recovered from COVID-19 were included in the dataset. The samples were drawn from two sources: the first 160 participants of the ongoing ImmuneRACE study, and about 1,300 subjects contributed by 6 global collaborators. Where available, HLA class I and class II types were taken from metadata supplied by the sample provider and were not determined by assay-based typing. The repertoires were released in a freely available public database meant as a resource for research on the immune response to SARS-CoV-2. The full study reports these points: Clinical and demographic metadata were provided uncurated, with the amount varying by source and participant.

Whole blood was collected in K2EDTA tubes by collaborating institutions according to the institutions' own protocols. For TCRbeta analysis, collaborator samples were shipped as frozen whole blood, as isolated PBMCs, or as DNA extracted from either sample type. V is clipped by 2 bases and J by 3 bases, and the sequence between their germline boundaries is 9 bases long. The CDR3 runs 13 amino acids, cysteine and phenylalanine included. Kept here is only the CDR3 DNA, which spans 39 bases and is read in frame from base 1. According to the germline V gene (reference sequence), CDR1 reads SGHNT and CDR2 reads YYREEE. The immunoSEQ Assay, a bias-controlled multiplex PCR, was used to amplify TCRbeta CDR3 regions from genomic DNA. Processing in the source paper ran as follows. The number of nucleated cells in each sample was estimated by amplification of reference gene primers within the assay. Sequence reads were collapsed and filtered to measure the absolute abundance of every unique TCRbeta CDR3 rearrangement. Productive Simpson clonality was computed per sample as the square root of Simpson's diversity index over productive rearrangements. Entries here come from immuneACCESS through TCRdb and include only in-frame sequences with V and J called. Some clones fail to appear in such tables; in the studies checked, an unresolved V gene covers under half of the shortfall, and the cause of the remainder is unknown. V and J calls and clone size are as listed in that table; D and trimming were resolved from the DNA. This sample gives about 170,000 clones in total; around 82% of them show up just once. Approximately 2.6% of the sample is in the top ten clones.

This receptor was obtained from a human donor with acute or convalescent COVID-19. The donor label of this sample is uncertain. The chain employs TRBV5-4 and TRBJ2-7; no confident D gene assignment can be made. The sample comprised peripheral blood. CDR3 region: CASSFVYGYEQYF. The bases read TGTGCCAGCAGCTTTGTATACGGCTACGAGCAGTACTTC. The full variable domain, completed from the reference TRBV5-4 and TRBJ2-7 proteins outside the CDR3, reads ETGVTQSPTHLIKTRGQQVTLRCSSQSGHNTVSWYQQALGQGPQFIFQYYREEENGRGNFPPRFSGLQFPNYSSELNVNALELDDSALYLCASSFVYGYEQYFGPGTRLTVT.